One and the same sample provided the 2 T cell receptor beta chains below, sequenced in a study of T-cell reconstitution after alpha-beta-depleted transplantation in children. A library of TCRbeta sequences, prepared with unique molecular identifiers, was generated. TCRdb reprocessed the PCR reads via MiXCR and lists one record per CDR3 protein. Counted here are about 1,000,000 distinct CDR3 sequences, around 30% occurring once; the ten biggest clones make up over 25%. Sample: PBMCs, mostly from graft donor cells, taken 360 days after TCRalphabeta/CD19-depleted stem cell transplant. These TCRs come from a boy younger than two who had a stem cell transplant for SCID, so the T cells may come from the graft donor.

The chain employs TRBV19 and TRBJ1-2, with D uncertain. This CDR3 spans 12 amino acids. V lost 6 bases and J 4 bases, leaving 9 bases between the germline ends. Germline CDR1 is LNHDA and CDR2 is SQIVND (reference sequence). The CDR3 sequence: CASREGIYGYTF. Written as DNA, the CDR3 is TGTGCCAGTAGAGAGGGAATCTATGGCTACACCTTC.

The chain couples TRBV20-1 to TRBJ1-4, with 9 positions matching TRBD1. Germline V lookup: CDR1 DFQATT, CDR2 SNEGSKA (reference sequence). This CDR3 has 13 residues. V was clipped by 4 bases and J by 8 bases; unmatched bases: 5. The CDR3 here is CSATTGGREKLFF. The CDR3 nucleotides are TGCAGTGCTACGACAGGGGGTCGCGAAAAACTGTTTTTT.